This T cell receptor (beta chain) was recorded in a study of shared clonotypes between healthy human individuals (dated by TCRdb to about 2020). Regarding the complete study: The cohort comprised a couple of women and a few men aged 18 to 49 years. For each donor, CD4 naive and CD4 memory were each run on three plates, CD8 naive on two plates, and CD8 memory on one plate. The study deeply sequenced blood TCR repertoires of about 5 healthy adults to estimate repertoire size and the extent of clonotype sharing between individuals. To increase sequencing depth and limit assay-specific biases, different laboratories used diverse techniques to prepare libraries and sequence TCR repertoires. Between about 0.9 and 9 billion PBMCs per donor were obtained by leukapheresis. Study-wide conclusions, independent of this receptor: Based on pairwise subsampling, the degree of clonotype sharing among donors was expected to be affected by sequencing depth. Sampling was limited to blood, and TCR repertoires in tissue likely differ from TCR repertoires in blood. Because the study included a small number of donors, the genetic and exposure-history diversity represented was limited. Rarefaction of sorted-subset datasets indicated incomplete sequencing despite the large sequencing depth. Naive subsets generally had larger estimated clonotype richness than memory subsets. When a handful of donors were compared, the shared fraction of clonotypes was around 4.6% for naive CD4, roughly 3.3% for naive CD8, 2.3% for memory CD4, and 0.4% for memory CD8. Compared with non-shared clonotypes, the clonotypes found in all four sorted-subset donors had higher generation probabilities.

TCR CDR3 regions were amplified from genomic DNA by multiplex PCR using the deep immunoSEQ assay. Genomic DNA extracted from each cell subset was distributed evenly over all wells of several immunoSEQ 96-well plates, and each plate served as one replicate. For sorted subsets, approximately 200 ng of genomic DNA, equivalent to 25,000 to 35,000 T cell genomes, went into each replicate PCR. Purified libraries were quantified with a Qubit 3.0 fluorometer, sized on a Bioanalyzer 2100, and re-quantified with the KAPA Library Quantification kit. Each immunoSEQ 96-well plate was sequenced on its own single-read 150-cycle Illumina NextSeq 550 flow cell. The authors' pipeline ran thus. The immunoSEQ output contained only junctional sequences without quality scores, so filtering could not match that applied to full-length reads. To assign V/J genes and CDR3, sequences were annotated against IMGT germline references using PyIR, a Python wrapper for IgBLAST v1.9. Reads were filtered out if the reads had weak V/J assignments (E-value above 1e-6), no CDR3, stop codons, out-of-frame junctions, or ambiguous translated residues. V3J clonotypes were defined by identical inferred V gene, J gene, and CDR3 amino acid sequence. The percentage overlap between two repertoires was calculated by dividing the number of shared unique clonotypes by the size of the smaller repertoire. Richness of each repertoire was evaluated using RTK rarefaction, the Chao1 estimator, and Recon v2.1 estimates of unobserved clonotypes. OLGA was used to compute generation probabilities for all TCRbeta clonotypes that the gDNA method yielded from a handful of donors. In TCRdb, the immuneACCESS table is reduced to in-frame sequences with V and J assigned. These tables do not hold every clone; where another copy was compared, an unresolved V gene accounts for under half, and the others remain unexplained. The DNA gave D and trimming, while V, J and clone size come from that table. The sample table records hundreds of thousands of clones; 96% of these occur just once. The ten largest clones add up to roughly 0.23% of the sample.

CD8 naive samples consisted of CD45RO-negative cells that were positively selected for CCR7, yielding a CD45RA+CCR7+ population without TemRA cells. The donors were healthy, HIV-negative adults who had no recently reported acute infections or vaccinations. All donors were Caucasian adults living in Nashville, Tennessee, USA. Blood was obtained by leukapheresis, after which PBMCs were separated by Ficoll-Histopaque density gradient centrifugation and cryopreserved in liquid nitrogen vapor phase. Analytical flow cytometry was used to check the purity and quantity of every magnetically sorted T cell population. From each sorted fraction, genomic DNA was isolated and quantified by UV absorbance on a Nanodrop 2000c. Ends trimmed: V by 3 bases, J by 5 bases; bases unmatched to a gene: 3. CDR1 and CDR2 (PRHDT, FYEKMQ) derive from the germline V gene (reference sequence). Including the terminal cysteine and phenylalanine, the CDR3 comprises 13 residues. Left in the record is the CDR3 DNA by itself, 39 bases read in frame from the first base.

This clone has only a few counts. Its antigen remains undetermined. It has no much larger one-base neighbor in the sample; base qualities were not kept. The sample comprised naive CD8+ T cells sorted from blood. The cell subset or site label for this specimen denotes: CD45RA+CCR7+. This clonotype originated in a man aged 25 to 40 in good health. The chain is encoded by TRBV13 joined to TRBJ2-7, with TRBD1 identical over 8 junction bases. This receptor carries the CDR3 CASSLGQANEQYF. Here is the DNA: TGTGCCAGCAGCTTGGGACAGGCTAACGAGCAGTACTTC.